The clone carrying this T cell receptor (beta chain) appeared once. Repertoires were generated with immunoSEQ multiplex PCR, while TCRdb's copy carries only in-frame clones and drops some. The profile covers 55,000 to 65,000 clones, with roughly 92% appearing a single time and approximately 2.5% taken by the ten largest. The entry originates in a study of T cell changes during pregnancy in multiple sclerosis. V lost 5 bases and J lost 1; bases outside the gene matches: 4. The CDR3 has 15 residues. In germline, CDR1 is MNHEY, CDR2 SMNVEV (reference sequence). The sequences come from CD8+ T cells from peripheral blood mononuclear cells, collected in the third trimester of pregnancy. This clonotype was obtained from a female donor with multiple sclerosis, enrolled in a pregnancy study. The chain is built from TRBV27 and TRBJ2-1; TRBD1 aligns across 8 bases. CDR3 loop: CASSLDRGSYNEQFF. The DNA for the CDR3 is TGTGCCAGCAGTCTCGACAGGGGATCCTACAATGAGCAGTTCTTC.